The clone carrying this T cell receptor (beta chain) has just a few counts. Authors' data handling: Estimates of nucleated cell counts were drawn from the amplification of reference gene primers. Libraries were prepared by immunoSEQ multiplex PCR; TCRdb keeps only in-frame clonotypes and omits some of them. V and J calls and clone size are given by that table; D and trimming were obtained from the DNA. The repertoire includes roughly 250,000 clones, just over 90% of them detected once, and approximately 2.4% sits in the top ten. The data are from a study of blood T cell repertoires in COVID-19. The wider study: Sources were T cells, B-cell-depleted T cells, or PBMCs; the material itself was cDNA or gDNA.

The CDR3 spans 17 residues. With V trimmed by 5 bases and J by 3 bases, 11 bases remained unmatched. Germline V gives CDR1 MNHEY, CDR2 SVGEGT. The sample consisted of PBMCs or T cells enriched from blood (not recorded which). The receptor was derived from a woman aged 40 to 55 with acute COVID-19. The chain combines TRBV6-2 or TRBV6-3 with TRBJ2-2; 8 bases map to TRBD2. CDR3 sequence: CASSPRRGRSDTGELFF. The DNA of the CDR3 is TGTGCCAGCAGTCCGAGACGCGGGAGGTCGGACACCGGGGAGCTGTTTTTT.